The 30 T cell receptor beta chains presented below share a single source sample, sequenced in a study of identifying expanded T cells in peripheral blood. Profiled with immunoSEQ multiplex PCR; TCRdb holds only in-frame clones, not every one. The table includes 85,000 to 90,000 clones, approximately 86% detected once. The sequenced sample consisted of blood. Receptors were obtained from a person aged 18 to 70 in good health.

This sequence joins TRBV19 and TRBJ1-1, with 7 bases aligning to TRBD1. Trimming removed 6 bases from V and 3 bases from J; junction bases left unmatched: 4. This CDR3 spans 13 amino acids. Looked up from germline, CDR1 is LNHDA and CDR2 is SQIVND (reference sequence). The CDR3 bases are TGTGCCAGTAGGCTTCAGGGGGACACTGAAGCTTTCTTT. As protein: CASRLQGDTEAFF.

This clone was found a few times. The CDR3 reads CASMLVGNSPLHF. The CDR3 region has the DNA TGTGCCAGCATGTTAGTCGGGAATTCACCCCTCCACTTT. The V and J genes are TRBV2 and TRBJ1-6; D not certain. The CDR3 is 13 amino acids. Germline V lookup: CDR1 SNHLY, CDR2 FYNNEI. Trimming took off 7 bases at V and 7 bases at J, with 11 bases between the two ends.

This clone was seen a few times. The V call is TRBV11-3, the J call TRBJ2-1, with unresolved D. The CDR3 is 14 residues long. Trimming removed 5 bases at V and 5 bases at J, with 13 bases between. Germline V CDR1 and CDR2: SGHNT, YENEEA. The CDR3 nucleotides read TGTGCCAGCAGCCACTCCGGGCCCAACAATGAGCAGTTCTTC. Protein product: CASSHSGPNNEQFF.

The rearrangement joins TRBV7-2 to TRBJ1-6; 7 bases fit TRBD1. Germline loops: CDR1 SGHTA, CDR2 FQGNSA. The trim removed 5 bases at V and 6 bases at J, leaving 10 bases unmatched. The CDR3 sequence is 16 residues long. In nucleotides, the CDR3 is TGTGCCAGCAGCCCACAAAACACAGGGGTTAATTCACCCCTCCACTTT. It translates to CASSPQNTGVNSPLHF.

The V and J genes are TRBV6-6 and TRBJ1-5; possible D gene TRBD1, 6 bases. The CDR3 has 15 amino acids. The ends were cut back, 2 bases at V and 0 bases at J, with 8 bases in the middle. Germline V CDR1 and CDR2: MNHNY, SVGAGI (reference sequence). The CDR3 DNA is TGTGCCAGCAGTTACGGACAGTATAGCAATCAGCCCCAGCATTTT. Encoded protein: CASSYGQYSNQPQHF.

The chain has TRBV6-5 and TRBJ1-2; a possible D gene is TRBD1 (5 bases). The CDR3 length is 14 residues. The V and J ends lost 2 bases and 5 bases respectively, with 12 bases between them. Per the germline V gene, CDR1 is MNHEY and CDR2 is SVGAGI. CDR3 in amino acids: CASSYGGGMYGYTF. The CDR3 DNA sequence: TGTGCCAGCAGTTACGGGGGGGGTATGTATGGCTACACCTTC.

V gene TRBV11-2 combines with J gene TRBJ2-3, with D unresolved. Germline V gene sequence: CDR1 SGHAT, CDR2 FQNNGV. CDR3 length: 15 residues. V was shortened by 5 bases and J by 3 bases, with 15 bases between the two germline ends. CDR3 region: CASSTRRFGTDTQYF. CDR3 bases: TGTGCCAGCAGCACGAGGCGCTTCGGAACAGATACGCAGTATTTT.

A few counts support this clone. This chain connects TRBV5-1 to TRBJ2-5; 9 positions match TRBD1. V lost 7 bases and J lost 5; bases outside the gene matches: 15. This CDR3 contains 16 residues. Per the germline V gene, CDR1 is SGHRS and CDR2 is YFSETQ. The CDR3 here is CASHLEAGQGTETQYF. Here the CDR3 DNA reads TGCGCCAGCCATTTAGAGGCGGGACAGGGTACGGAGACCCAGTACTTC.

The V and J genes are TRBV5-1 and TRBJ1-6; 8 positions agree with TRBD1. The CDR3 sequence is 18 residues long. Germline V gene lookup returns CDR1 SGHRS and CDR2 YFSETQ. The V segment lost 4 bases and the J segment 6 bases; nucleotides outside the gene matches: 15. CDR3 residues: CASSRLATGTGFNSPLHF. DNA of the CDR3: TGCGCCAGCAGCCGACTGGCTACCGGGACAGGCTTTAATTCACCCCTCCACTTT.

The V and J genes are TRBV14 and TRBJ2-1, with D possibly matching TRBD1 (5 bases). The CDR3 loop spans 16 amino acids. From germline, CDR1 is SGHDN and CDR2 FVKESK. V shed 4 bases and J shed 3 bases, with 16 bases lying between them. In nucleotides, the CDR3 is TGTGCCAGCAGCCCCACTTTAGGGGTTATCTACAATGAGCAGTTCTTC. Translating gives CASSPTLGVIYNEQFF.

The V call is TRBV18, the J call TRBJ1-2; no definite D call. The germline gives CDR1 KGHSH, CDR2 LQKENI. CDR3 length: 14 residues. V was pared by 0 bases and J by 0 bases, with 5 bases between. The chain's CDR3 is CASSPPSANYGYTF. Here the CDR3 DNA reads TGTGCCAGCTCACCACCCTCAGCTAACTATGGCTACACCTTC.

The chain couples TRBV2 to TRBJ2-7, with 7 positions matching TRBD1. V dropped 5 bases and J dropped 5; count of bases not matched to a gene: 6. CDR1 and CDR2 (germline): SNHLY, FYNNEI. This CDR3 has 13 amino acids. CDR3 coding DNA: TGTGCCAGCAGTTCGGACAGGCTCGACGAGCAGTACTTC. It specifies CASSSDRLDEQYF.

The chain joins TRBV5-5 to TRBJ2-7, with 9 positions matching TRBD1. This CDR3 region has 15 residues. Trimming took 5 bases from V and 5 from J; bases not matched to a gene: 11. Germline CDR1 reads SGHKS; CDR2 reads YYEKEE (reference sequence). The CDR3 reads CASSSPGQGLHEQYF. The CDR3 nucleotides are TGTGCCAGCAGTTCGCCGGGACAGGGATTACACGAGCAGTACTTC.

This clone appeared once. DNA of the CDR3: TGTGCCAGCAGTTACTCGATGGTGGGACCCGGGGAGCTGTTTTTT. Translated: CASSYSMVGPGELFF. The chain joins TRBV6-5 to TRBJ2-2; perhaps D is TRBD1 or TRBD2 (5 bases each). The V and J ends lost 0 bases and 6 bases respectively, with 11 bases between them. This CDR3 is 15 amino acids long. Germline loops: CDR1 MNHEY, CDR2 SVGAGI.

This clone was observed a few times. V gene TRBV6-6 combines with J gene TRBJ1-6; D call uncertain. Germline V lookup: CDR1 MNHNY, CDR2 SVGAGI (reference sequence). V lost 5 bases, J lost 7 bases, and 18 bases lay in between. The length of the CDR3 is 16 residues. The CDR3 is CASSTETRGSNSPLHF. The CDR3 nucleotides are TGTGCCAGCAGTACCGAGACCCGGGGTTCGAATTCACCCCTCCACTTT.

This chain links TRBV5-8 with TRBJ2-7; no firm D call. Per the germline V gene, CDR1 is SGHTS and CDR2 is YDEGEE. V gave up 5 bases and J gave up 4 bases, with 4 bases separating them. This CDR3 has 10 residues. DNA for the CDR3: TGTGCCAGCAGGTCATACGAGCAGTACTTC. This encodes CASRSYEQYF.

The chain is built from TRBV19 and TRBJ2-4; no firm D call. V was clipped by 1 base and J by 0 bases, with 10 bases between them. This CDR3 region has 16 residues. The germline CDR1 and CDR2 sequences are LNHDA and SQIVND (reference sequence). The CDR3, as DNA: TGTGCCAGTAGTATAGTTGGCAGACTAGCCAAAAACATTCAGTACTTC. It specifies CASSIVGRLAKNIQYF. Based on the CDR3 plus reference TRBV19 and TRBJ2-4, the full variable domain is DGGITQSPKYLFRKEGQNVTLSCEQNLNHDAMYWYRQDPGQGLRLIYYSQIVNDFQKGDIAEGYSVSREKKESFPLTVTSAQKNPTAFYLCASSIVGRLAKNIQYFGAGTRLSVL.

The chain combines TRBV7-2 with TRBJ2-1; 10 bases match TRBD2. The CDR3 covers 15 residues. With V trimmed by 5 bases and J by 7 bases, 8 bases remained unmatched. The V gene's germline CDR1 is SGHTA and CDR2 FQGNSA. The CDR3 DNA sequence: TGTGCCAGCAGCACCCAAGCGGGGGGGCGGAATGAGCAGTTCTTC. Residues: CASSTQAGGRNEQFF.

This chain links TRBV2 with TRBJ2-6, with 7 bases that match TRBD1. The length of the CDR3 is 15 residues. Germline V gene lookup returns CDR1 SNHLY and CDR2 FYNNEI. The V gene end was trimmed by 6 bases and the J gene end by 2 bases; junction bases not matched to a gene: 4. The CDR3: CASRLDRAGANVLTF. CDR3 nucleotide sequence: TGTGCCAGCAGACTTGACAGGGCTGGGGCCAACGTCCTGACTTTC.

There are a few counts of this clone. The chain joins TRBV7-7 to TRBJ2-7; D might be TRBD1 (5 bases). Germline lookup yields CDR1 SSHAT and CDR2 FNYEAQ (reference sequence). CDR3 length equals 13 residues. V was pared by 1 base and J by 5 bases, with 9 bases between. CDR3 protein: CASSLDGHNEQYF. CDR3 nucleotides: TGTGCCAGCAGCTTAGATGGACATAACGAGCAGTACTTC.

The genes are TRBV18 and TRBJ2-3; D is perhaps TRBD1 (6 bases). The CDR3 sequence is 16 residues long. Germline assignment: CDR1 KGHSH and CDR2 LQKENI. Trimming left V 2 bases short and J 0 bases short, with 12 bases between. Here the CDR3 DNA reads TGTGCCAGCTCACCATTACAGGGCCCTAGCACAGATACGCAGTATTTT. Translating it yields CASSPLQGPSTDTQYF.

The rearrangement joins TRBV6-1 to TRBJ1-2; D gene ambiguous. With 0 bases removed from V and 3 bases from J, the gap between germline ends came to 14 bases. Germline V gene sequence: CDR1 MNHNS, CDR2 SASEGT. The CDR3 is 16 residues long. The CDR3 DNA reads TGTGCCAGCAGTGAAGCTATGGCGGGAAATTACTATGGCTACACCTTC. It is translated as CASSEAMAGNYYGYTF.

CDR3 coding DNA: TGTGCCAGCAGCACTAGACAGGGGGACGGCTACACCTTC. As protein: CASSTRQGDGYTF. The chain recombines TRBV7-2 with TRBJ1-2, with TRBD1 matching over 9 bases. CDR3 length equals 13 residues. The trim removed 5 bases at V and 8 bases at J, leaving 6 bases unmatched. Per the germline V gene, CDR1 is SGHTA and CDR2 is FQGNSA. Supplemented by reference TRBV7-2 and TRBJ1-2, the full variable domain reads GAGVSQSPSNKVTEKGKDVELRCDPISGHTALYWYRQSLGQGLEFLIYFQGNSAPDKSGLPSDRFSAERTGGSVSTLTIQRTQQEDSAVYLCASSTRQGDGYTFGSGTRLTVV.

For this clone: An end of the junction differs from the germline gene, which may be a read error. The CDR3 region has the DNA TGTGCCATCAGTGAGGGATCCGAAGCGAGGAGTTTT. Translated, it gives CAISEGSEARSF. V is TRBV10-3 and J is TRBJ1-1; no definite D call. The germline CDR1 and CDR2 sequences are ENHRY and SYGVKD. This CDR3 has 12 amino acids.

CDR3 residues: CASSFGGVTYNEQFF. The DNA of the CDR3 is TGTGCCAGCAGCTTCGGCGGGGTGACCTACAATGAGCAGTTCTTC. The chain links TRBV5-8 to TRBJ2-1, with D perhaps matching TRBD2 (6 bases). The ends were cut back, 2 bases at V and 2 bases at J, with 11 bases in the middle. Germline CDR1 and CDR2: SGHTS and YDEGEE. The CDR3 extends over 15 amino acids.

V is TRBV5-1 and J is TRBJ2-1; perhaps TRBD2 as D (5 bases). Germline CDR1 reads SGHRS; CDR2 reads YFSETQ. The CDR3 loop spans 13 amino acids. Trimming shortened V by 1 base and J by 6 bases, and 8 bases separated the two germline ends. CDR3: CASSLWAGNEQFF. CDR3 DNA sequence: TGCGCCAGCAGCTTGTGGGCGGGCAATGAGCAGTTCTTC.

CDR3 region: CASSLGQGEAFF. In DNA form, the CDR3 reads TGTGCCAGCAGCTTAGGCCAGGGGGAAGCTTTCTTT. J is TRBJ1-1 and V is TRBV13; the D gene is possibly TRBD1 (6 bases). Trimming removed 0 bases from V and 8 bases from J, with 7 bases in between. Looked up from germline, CDR1 is PRHDT and CDR2 is FYEKMQ (reference sequence). The CDR3 loop spans 12 amino acids.

The CDR3 loop reads CASSYSWQQNTEAFF. The CDR3 DNA follows: TGTGCCAGCAGTTACTCTTGGCAGCAGAACACTGAAGCTTTCTTT. The chain uses TRBV6-6 and TRBJ1-1, with D uncertain. Trimming took off 0 bases at V and 1 base at J, with 9 bases between the two ends. This CDR3 comprises 15 residues. From germline, CDR1 is MNHNY and CDR2 SVGAGI (reference sequence).

V gene TRBV19 combines with J gene TRBJ2-1; unclear D gene. Germline values: CDR1 LNHDA, CDR2 SQIVND (reference sequence). V shed 5 bases and J shed 4 bases, with 12 bases lying between them. CDR3 length: 14 residues. The CDR3 nucleotides are TGTGCCAGTAGTCGTTTGGGCAGGTACAATGAGCAGTTCTTC. As protein: CASSRLGRYNEQFF. Full variable domain (missing parts from reference TRBV19 and TRBJ2-1): DGGITQSPKYLFRKEGQNVTLSCEQNLNHDAMYWYRQDPGQGLRLIYYSQIVNDFQKGDIAEGYSVSREKKESFPLTVTSAQKNPTAFYLCASSRLGRYNEQFFGPGTRLTVL.

The chain employs TRBV7-2 and TRBJ2-1, with D perhaps assigned TRBD1 or TRBD2 (6 bases each). The germline CDR1 and CDR2 sequences are SGHTA and FQGNSA. V was shortened by 0 bases and J by 4 bases, with 16 bases between the two germline ends. This CDR3 region has 17 residues. CDR3 in DNA: TGTGCCAGCAGCTTAGCGCAGGGGCGGGGACCATACAATGAGCAGTTCTTC. It is translated as CASSLAQGRGPYNEQFF.